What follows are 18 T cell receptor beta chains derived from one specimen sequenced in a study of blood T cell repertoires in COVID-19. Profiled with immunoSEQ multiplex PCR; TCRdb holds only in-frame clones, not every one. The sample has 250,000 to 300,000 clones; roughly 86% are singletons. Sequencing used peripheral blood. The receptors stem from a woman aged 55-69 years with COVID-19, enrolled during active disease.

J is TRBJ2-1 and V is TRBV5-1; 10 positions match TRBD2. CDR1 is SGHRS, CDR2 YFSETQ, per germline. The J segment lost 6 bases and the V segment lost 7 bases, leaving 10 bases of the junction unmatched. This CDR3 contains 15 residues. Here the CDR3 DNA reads TGCGCCAGCGCATCCCTAGCGGGAGTATCCAATGAGCAGTTCTTC. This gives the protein CASASLAGVSNEQFF.

CDR3 bases: TGTGCCATCAGTCCCACCACAGGGTTGAGGAGCACTGAAGCTTTCTTT. Translating it yields CAISPTTGLRSTEAFF. The rearrangement links TRBV10-3 to TRBJ1-1, with a weak D call TRBD1 (6 bases). CDR3 size: 16 residues. Germline CDR1 reads ENHRY; CDR2 reads SYGVKD. Trimming took off 5 bases at V and 4 bases at J, with 20 bases between the two ends.

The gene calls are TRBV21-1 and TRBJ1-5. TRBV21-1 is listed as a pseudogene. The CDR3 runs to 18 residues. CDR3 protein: CASSKGGEPDPPGQPQHF. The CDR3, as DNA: TGTGCCAGCAGCAAAGGTGGGGAGCCGGACCCGCCGGGGCAGCCCCAGCATTTT.

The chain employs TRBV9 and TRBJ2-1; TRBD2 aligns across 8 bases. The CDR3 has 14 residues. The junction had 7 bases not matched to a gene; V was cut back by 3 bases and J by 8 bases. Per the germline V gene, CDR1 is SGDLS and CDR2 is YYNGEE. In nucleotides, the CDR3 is TGTGCCAGCAGCGGGAGCGGGAGTATACATGAGCAGTTCTTC. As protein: CASSGSGSIHEQFF.

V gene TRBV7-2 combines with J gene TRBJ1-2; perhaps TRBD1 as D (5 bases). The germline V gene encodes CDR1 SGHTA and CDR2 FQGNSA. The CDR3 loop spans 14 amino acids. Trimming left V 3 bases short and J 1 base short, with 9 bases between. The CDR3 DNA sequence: TGTGCCAGCAGCTTGATCGGGGGTAACTATGGCTACACCTTC. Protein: CASSLIGGNYGYTF.

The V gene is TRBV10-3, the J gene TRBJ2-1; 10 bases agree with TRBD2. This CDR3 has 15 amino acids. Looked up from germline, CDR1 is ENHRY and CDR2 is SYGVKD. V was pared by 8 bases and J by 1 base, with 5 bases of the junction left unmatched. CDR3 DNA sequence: TGTGCCATCTCCCCAGCGGGAGGGTCCTACAATGAGCAGTTCTTC. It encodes CAISPAGGSYNEQFF.

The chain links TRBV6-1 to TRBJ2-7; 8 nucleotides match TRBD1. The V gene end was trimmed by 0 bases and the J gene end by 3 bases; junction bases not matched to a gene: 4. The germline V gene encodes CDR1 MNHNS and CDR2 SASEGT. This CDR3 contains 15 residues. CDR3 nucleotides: TGTGCCAGCAGTGAAGCTGGGACAGGCCTCTACGAGCAGTACTTC. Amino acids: CASSEAGTGLYEQYF.

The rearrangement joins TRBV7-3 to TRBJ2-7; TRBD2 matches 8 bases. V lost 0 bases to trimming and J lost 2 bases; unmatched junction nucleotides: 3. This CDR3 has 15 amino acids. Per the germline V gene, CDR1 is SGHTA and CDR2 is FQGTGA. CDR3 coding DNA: TGTGCCAGCAGCTTAACGGGACTAGATCCCTACGAGCAGTACTTC. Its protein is CASSLTGLDPYEQYF. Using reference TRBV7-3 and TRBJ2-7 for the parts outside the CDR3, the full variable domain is GAGVSQTPSNKVTEKGKYVELRCDPISGHTALYWYRQSLGQGPEFLIYFQGTGAADDSGLPNDRFFAVRPEGSVSTLKIQRTERGDSAVYLCASSLTGLDPYEQYFGPGTRLTVT.

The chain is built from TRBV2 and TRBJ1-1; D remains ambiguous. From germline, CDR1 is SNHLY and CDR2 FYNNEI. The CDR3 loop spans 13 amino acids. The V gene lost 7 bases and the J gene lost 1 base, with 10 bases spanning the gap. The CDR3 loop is CASMRYKNTEAFF. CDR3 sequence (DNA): TGTGCCAGCATGAGGTACAAGAACACTGAAGCTTTCTTT.

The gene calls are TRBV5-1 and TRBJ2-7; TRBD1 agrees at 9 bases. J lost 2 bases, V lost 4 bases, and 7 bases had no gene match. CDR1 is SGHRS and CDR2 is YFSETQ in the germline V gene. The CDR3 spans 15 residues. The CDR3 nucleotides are TGCGCCAGCAGCCCCCCCAGACAGGGGGCCTACGAGCAGTACTTC. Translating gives CASSPPRQGAYEQYF.

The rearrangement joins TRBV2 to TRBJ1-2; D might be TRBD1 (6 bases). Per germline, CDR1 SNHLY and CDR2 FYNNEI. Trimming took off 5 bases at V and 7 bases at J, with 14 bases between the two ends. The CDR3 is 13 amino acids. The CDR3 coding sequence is TGTGCCAGCAGTCCCCTAAAAGGGGGTGGCTACACCTTC. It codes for CASSPLKGGGYTF.

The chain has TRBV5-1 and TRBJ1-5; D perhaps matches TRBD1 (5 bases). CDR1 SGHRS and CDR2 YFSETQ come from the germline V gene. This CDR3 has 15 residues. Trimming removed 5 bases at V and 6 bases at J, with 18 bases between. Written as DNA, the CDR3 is TGCGCCAGCAGTTCTTCTGGCGGGACGGGTCAGCCCCAGCATTTT. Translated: CASSSSGGTGQPQHF.

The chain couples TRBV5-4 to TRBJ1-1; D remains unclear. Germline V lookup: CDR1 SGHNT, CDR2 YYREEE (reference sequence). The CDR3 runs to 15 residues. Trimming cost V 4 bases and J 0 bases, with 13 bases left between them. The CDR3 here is CASSRQPTMNTEAFF. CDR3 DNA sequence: TGTGCCAGCAGCCGACAACCGACAATGAACACTGAAGCTTTCTTT.

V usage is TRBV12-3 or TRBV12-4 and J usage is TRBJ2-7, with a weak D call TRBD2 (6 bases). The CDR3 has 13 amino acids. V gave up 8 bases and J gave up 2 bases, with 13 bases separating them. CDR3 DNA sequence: TGTGCCAGCTTAAGGGCGGGGACCTACGAGCAGTACTTC. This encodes CASLRAGTYEQYF.

This CDR3 reads CASSLGAGYQPQHF. CDR3 in DNA: TGTGCCAGCAGTTTGGGGGCAGGGTATCAGCCCCAGCATTTT. The chain links TRBV28 to TRBJ1-5; D possibly corresponds to TRBD1 (6 bases). The V end was cut by 3 bases, the J end by 5 bases, with 11 bases between. Germline CDR1 reads MDHEN; CDR2 reads SYDVKM. The CDR3 covers 14 residues.

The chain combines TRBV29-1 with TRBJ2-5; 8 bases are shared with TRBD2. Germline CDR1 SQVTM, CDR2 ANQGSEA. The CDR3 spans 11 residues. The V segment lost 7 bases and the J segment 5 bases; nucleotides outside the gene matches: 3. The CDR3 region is CSASSGETQYF. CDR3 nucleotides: TGCAGCGCGTCTAGCGGGGAGACCCAGTACTTC.

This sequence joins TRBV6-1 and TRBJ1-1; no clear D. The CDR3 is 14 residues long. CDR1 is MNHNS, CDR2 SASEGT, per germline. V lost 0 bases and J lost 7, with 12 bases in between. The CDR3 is CASSEATAGGEAFF. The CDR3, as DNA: TGTGCCAGCAGTGAAGCCACGGCAGGAGGTGAAGCTTTCTTT.

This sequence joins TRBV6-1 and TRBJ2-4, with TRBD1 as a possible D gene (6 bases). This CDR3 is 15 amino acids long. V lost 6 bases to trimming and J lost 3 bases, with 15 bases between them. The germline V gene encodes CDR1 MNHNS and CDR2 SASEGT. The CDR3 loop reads CASRETGRVKNIQYF. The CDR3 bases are TGTGCCAGCAGGGAAACAGGGCGAGTCAAAAACATTCAGTACTTC.